These T cell receptor beta chains were read from a single sample in a study of T cells in Graves' hyperthyroidism and ophthalmopathy. Via MiXCR, TCRdb re-called the multiplex PCR reads, giving one row per CDR3 protein. The repertoire includes approximately 360,000 distinct CDR3 sequences, roughly 25% of them detected once, and about 73% sits in the top ten. Sequencing was performed on blood. All receptors derive from a middle-aged man with Graves' hyperthyroidism. CDR3s leave out the opening cysteine and the closing phenylalanine or tryptophan. The order of the fields is V gene, J gene, CDR3 protein.

>TRBV4-1|TRBJ2-1
ASSQLSYEQF
>TRBV6-4|TRBJ2-6
ASLYSGANVLT
>TRBV11-3|TRBJ2-7
ASSPDRAYEQY
>TRBV30|TRBJ2-3
AWSQTSAVDTQY
>TRBV27|TRBJ2-2
ASSSLAGVSTGELF
>TRBV30|TRBJ1-4
AWSTGVEEKLF
>TRBV27|TRBJ2-3
ASRLGLAGDNTQY
>TRBV12-3/TRBV12-4|TRBJ2-7
ASSRPGTSHPYEQY
>TRBV12-3/TRBV12-4|TRBJ2-1
ASSVSGRVDEQF
>TRBV15|TRBJ1-4
ATKLTTVGGNEKLF
>TRBV9|TRBJ2-3
ASSLRAGRTDTQY
>TRBV6-1|TRBJ1-6
ASSGAGPYSPLH
>TRBV4-1|TRBJ1-3
ASSRLIRGRSPLATGNTIY
>TRBV27|TRBJ1-1
ASRLTRSNTEAF
>TRBV6-2/TRBV6-3|TRBJ2-5
ASSYNPSVPGQSKQETQY